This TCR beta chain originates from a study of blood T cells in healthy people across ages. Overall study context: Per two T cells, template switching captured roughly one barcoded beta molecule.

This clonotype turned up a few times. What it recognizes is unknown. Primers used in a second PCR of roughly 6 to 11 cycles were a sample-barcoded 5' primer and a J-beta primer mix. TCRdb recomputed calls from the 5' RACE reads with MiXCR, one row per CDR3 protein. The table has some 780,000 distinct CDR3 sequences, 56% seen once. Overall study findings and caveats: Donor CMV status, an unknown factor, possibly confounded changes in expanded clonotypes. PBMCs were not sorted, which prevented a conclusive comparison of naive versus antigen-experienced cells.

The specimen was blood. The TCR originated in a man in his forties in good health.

The CDR3 nucleotides read TGCAGTGCTCCCAGACAGACCCAAGAGACCCAGTACTTC. Its translation: CSAPRQTQETQYF. This rearrangement joins TRBV20-1 to TRBJ2-5; tentatively, D is TRBD1 (5 bases). Germline V lookup: CDR1 DFQATT, CDR2 SNEGSKA (reference sequence). The CDR3 covers 13 residues. The V end was cut by 5 bases, the J end by 1 base, with 11 bases between.